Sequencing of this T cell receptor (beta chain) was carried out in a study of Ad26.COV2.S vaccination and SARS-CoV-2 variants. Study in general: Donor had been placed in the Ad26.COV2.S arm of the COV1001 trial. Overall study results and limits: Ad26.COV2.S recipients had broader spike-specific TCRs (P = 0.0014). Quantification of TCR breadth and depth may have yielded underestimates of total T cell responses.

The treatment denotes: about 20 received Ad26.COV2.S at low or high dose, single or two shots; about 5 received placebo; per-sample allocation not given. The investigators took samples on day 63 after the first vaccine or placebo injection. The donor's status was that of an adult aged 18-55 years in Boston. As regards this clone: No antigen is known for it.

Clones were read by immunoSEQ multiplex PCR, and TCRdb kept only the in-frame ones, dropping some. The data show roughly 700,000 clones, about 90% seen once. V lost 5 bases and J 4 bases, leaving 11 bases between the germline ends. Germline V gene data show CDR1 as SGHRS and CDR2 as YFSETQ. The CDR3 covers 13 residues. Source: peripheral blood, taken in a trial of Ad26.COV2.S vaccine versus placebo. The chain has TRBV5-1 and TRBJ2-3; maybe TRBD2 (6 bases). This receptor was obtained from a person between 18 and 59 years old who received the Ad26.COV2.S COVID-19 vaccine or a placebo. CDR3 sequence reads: CASRGEVPDTQYF. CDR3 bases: TGCGCCAGCAGGGGGGAGGTCCCAGATACGCAGTATTTT. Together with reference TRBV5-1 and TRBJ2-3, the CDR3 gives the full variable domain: KAGVTQTPRYLIKTRGQQVTLSCSPISGHRSVSWYQQTPGQGLQFLFEYFSETQRNKGNFPGRFSGRQFSNSRSEMNVSTLELGDSALYLCASRGEVPDTQYFGPGTRLTVL.